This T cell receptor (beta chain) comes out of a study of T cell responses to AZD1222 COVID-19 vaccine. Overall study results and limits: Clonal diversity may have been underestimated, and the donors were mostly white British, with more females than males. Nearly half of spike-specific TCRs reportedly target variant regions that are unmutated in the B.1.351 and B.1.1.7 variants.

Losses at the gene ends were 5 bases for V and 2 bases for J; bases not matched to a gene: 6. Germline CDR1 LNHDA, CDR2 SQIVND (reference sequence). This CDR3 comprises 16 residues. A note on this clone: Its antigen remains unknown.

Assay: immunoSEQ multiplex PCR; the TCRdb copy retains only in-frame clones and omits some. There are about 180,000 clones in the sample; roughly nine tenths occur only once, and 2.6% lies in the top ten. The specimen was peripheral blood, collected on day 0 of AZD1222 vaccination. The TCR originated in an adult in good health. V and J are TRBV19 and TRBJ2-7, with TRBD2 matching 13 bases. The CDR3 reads CASSLSGTSGAYEQYF. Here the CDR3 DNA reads TGTGCCAGTAGTTTATCGGGGACTAGCGGGGCCTACGAGCAGTACTTC.